This TCR beta chain was profiled in a study of blood T cell repertoires in COVID-19. Study overall: COVID-19 samples collected from the United States, Italy and Spain covered acute and convalescent phases. The cDNA or gDNA used as material had been derived from T cells, B-cell-depleted T cells, or PBMCs.

V shed 6 bases, J shed 7 bases, and the junction held 7 bases outside the gene matches. The CDR3 runs to 14 residues. Germline assignment: CDR1 MNHEY and CDR2 SVGAGI. Sequenced by immunoSEQ multiplex PCR; TCRdb stores in-frame clones only, minus some. The table lists 200,000 to 250,000 clones, roughly four fifths of them singletons, with 1.9% in the top ten. The chain is built from TRBV6-5 and TRBJ2-1; 9 nucleotides match TRBD1. This clonotype was obtained from an elderly woman with acute or convalescent COVID-19. Source material: peripheral blood. In nucleotides, the CDR3 is TGTGCCAGCAGAGGGACAGGGAGTCTAAATGAGCAGTTCTTC. Encoded protein: CASRGTGSLNEQFF.